This TCR beta chain was sequenced in a study of human T cells and chemical hapten exposure. Background on the study: The scalp of each patient received a weekly diphenylcyclopropenone dose for the full roughly 25-week study. DPC at 0.01% went onto the upper back in patch tests, read at 6 days.

Authors' processing steps: Counting gave a median of roughly 97,000 TCRs per sample, with values ranging from about 23,224 to 690,600. TCRdb re-called the RACE reads through MiXCR, storing one row per CDR3 protein. TCRdb's processing, not the authors', yielded these V and J calls. The repertoire includes tens of thousands of distinct CDR3 sequences, 8.5% to 9.5% of them detected once, and 6.6% sits in the top ten. Points from the study as a whole: There was no change with DPC sensitization in TCRs above 1 in 1000 frequency.

The sample holds many counts of this clonotype. Its antigen remains unidentified. Germline CDR1 is SGHDN and CDR2 is FVKESK. This CDR3 region has 19 residues. V lost 0 bases, J lost 4 bases, and 19 bases lay in between. Time point of the sample: patch test 2, 6 weeks after DPC sensitization. Treatment here: therapeutic diphenylcyclopropenone sensitization with weekly scalp DPC. The TCR sequence derives from a man under 40 with alopecia areata. Some clones in this sample may be carry-over from other donors' samples. The chain combines TRBV14 with TRBJ2-6; no clear D. Sequenced here: whole blood, sampled in connection with sensitization to the hapten diphenylcyclopropenone (DPC). The CDR3 DNA follows: TGTGCCAGCAGCCAAGAGCCATATCTCCGCGCCAGCGGGGCCAACGTCCTGACTTTC. Protein product: CASSQEPYLRASGANVLTF.